This TCR beta chain came from a study of somatic mutations in cytotoxic T cells in rheumatoid arthritis. Points from the study as a whole: Antigens targeted by the expanded CD8+ clones were unknown. Clonality of CD8+ T cells, which was compared between rheumatoid arthritis patients and age-matched healthy controls, did not differ significantly.

This CDR3 contains 14 residues. Unmatched junction bases numbered 4, after V lost 2 bases and J lost 7 bases. The V gene's germline CDR1 is WNHNN and CDR2 SYGVQD (reference sequence). Points on this clone: Its antigen is still unknown.

Sequencing used immunoSEQ multiplex PCR; TCRdb keeps in-frame clones, though not all of them. The sample lists some 2,000 clones; less than 75% were seen once. The chain uses TRBV10-1 and TRBJ2-1; 8 nucleotides agree with TRBD2. Sequencing used CD8+ T cells sorted from blood, obtained at a follow-up visit. The sequence derives from a man aged 70-80 years with rheumatoid arthritis. The CDR3 DNA follows: TGCGCCAGCAGTGAGAGTTTAGCGGGGAATGAGCAGTTCTTC. Its translation: CASSESLAGNEQFF.